The 18 T cell receptor beta chains below were found in one sample sequenced in a study of response to subunit inactivated influenza vaccine (dated by TCRdb to between 2017 and 2018). The method was RT-PCR. Instrument used: Illumina HiSeq 2500. The raw public reads went through TCRdb reprocessing: fastp at Q25, MiXCR clone calling, in-frame beta chains kept. For every CDR3 protein sequence, its rows merge into one entry that carries the most common genes and DNA. Across this sample there are approximately 530,000 distinct CDR3 sequences, with approximately 7.1% seen only once. In total, the top ten clones hold 13% of the sample. Sample: PBMCs from blood, taken roughly 24 months after vaccination. The receptor source for this set is a man aged 50 to 69 who received an inactivated influenza vaccine. Donor details come from another sample of the same person, matched by shared clones.

The rearrangement uses TRBV7-9 and TRBJ2-5, with 10 bases lining up with TRBD1. The V gene end was trimmed by 5 bases and the J gene end by 5 bases; junction bases not matched to a gene: 11. Germline lookup yields CDR1 SEHNR and CDR2 FQNEAQ (reference sequence). This CDR3 is 16 amino acids long. The CDR3 DNA follows: TGTGCCAGCAGCACTTGGACAGGGGGGTATCGGGAGACCCAGTACTTC. Its protein is CASSTWTGGYRETQYF.

A few counts support this clonotype. The chain links TRBV19 to TRBJ1-3; no definite D call. Trimming cost V 7 bases and J 7 bases, with 26 bases left between them. The V gene's germline CDR1 is LNHDA and CDR2 SQIVND (reference sequence). This CDR3 region has 17 residues. Written as DNA, the CDR3 is TGTGCCAGTATTCGTAAGAGTGGGTTCGAGCTCGGGAACACCATATATTTT. Protein sequence: CASIRKSGFELGNTIYF.

This clonotype was detected a few times. The V gene is TRBV24-1, the J gene TRBJ2-3, with TRBD2 matching 8 bases. With V trimmed by 8 bases and J by 4 bases, 4 bases remained unmatched. Germline V gene data show CDR1 as KGHDR and CDR2 as SFDVKD. This CDR3 spans 13 amino acids. The CDR3 protein is CATIGLAADTQYF. CDR3 in DNA: TGTGCCACCATAGGACTAGCTGCAGATACGCAGTATTTT.

This clonotype has a count of ten or more. The CDR3 coding sequence is TGTGCCAGCAGCTTAGTTGGAGGGGCGAACCAAGAGACCCAGTACTTC. Its protein product is CASSLVGGANQETQYF. The rearrangement links TRBV11-2 to TRBJ2-5; D is perhaps TRBD2 (6 bases). CDR3 length equals 16 residues. V lost 1 base to trimming and J lost 0 bases, with 12 bases between them. Per the germline V gene, CDR1 is SGHAT and CDR2 is FQNNGV.

This clonotype was detected ten times or more. V usage is TRBV4-2 and J usage is TRBJ2-1; no clear D. The CDR3 sequence is 11 residues long. Trimming removed 1 base from V and 10 bases from J, with 5 bases in between. Germline-derived CDR1 and CDR2 are LGHNA and YNFKEQ. The CDR3 loop is CASSQVGEQFF. In DNA form, the CDR3 reads TGTGCCAGCAGCCAAGTGGGGGAGCAGTTCTTC.

The V gene is TRBV14, the J gene TRBJ2-3; possible D gene TRBD2, 7 bases. This CDR3 has 17 amino acids. Germline values: CDR1 SGHDN, CDR2 FVKESK. V was pared by 1 base and J by 5 bases, with 19 bases between. CDR3: CASSQGGLGGAGDTQYF. DNA of the CDR3: TGTGCCAGCAGCCAAGGAGGGCTGGGGGGGGCCGGAGATACGCAGTATTTT.

This clonotype was recorded at least ten times. V usage is TRBV27 and J usage is TRBJ1-2; tentative D call: TRBD1 (5 bases). Trimming removed 2 bases from V and 0 bases from J, with 13 bases in between. The germline V gene has CDR1 MNHEY and CDR2 SMNVEV (reference sequence). The CDR3 runs to 16 residues. CDR3 coding DNA: TGTGCCAGCAGTTTAACGTGGGGGGGATCTAACTATGGCTACACCTTC. This encodes CASSLTWGGSNYGYTF.

In its sample, this clonotype was seen a few times. This chain joins TRBV20-1 and TRBJ2-7; D possibly corresponds to TRBD2 (5 bases). Looked up from germline, CDR1 is DFQATT and CDR2 is SNEGSKA (reference sequence). The CDR3 extends over 13 amino acids. V gave up 6 bases and J gave up 1 base, with 13 bases separating them. The CDR3 region is CSALRRSSYEQYF. For the CDR3, the DNA is TGCAGTGCCCTCCGGAGGAGTTCCTACGAGCAGTACTTC.

The rearrangement joins TRBV30 to TRBJ2-2; D remains unclear. The germline gives CDR1 GTSNPN, CDR2 SVGIG (reference sequence). This CDR3 is built from 14 residues. The V and J ends lost 8 bases and 3 bases respectively, with 16 bases between them. CDR3 coding DNA: TGTGCCATAACAGTGGCGGTGCACACCGGGGAGCTGTTTTTT. Its translation: CAITVAVHTGELFF.

This chain links TRBV4-1 with TRBJ1-5; 9 nucleotides match TRBD1. The CDR3 loop spans 18 amino acids. CDR1 is MGHRA and CDR2 is YSYEKL in the germline V gene. V shed 4 bases and J 0 bases; nucleotides not matched to a gene: 10. CDR3 amino acids: CASSLSPGQGYSNQPQHF. Written as DNA, the CDR3 is TGCGCCAGCAGCCTATCGCCGGGACAGGGTTATAGCAATCAGCCCCAGCATTTT.

This clonotype showed up just a few times. The rearrangement joins TRBV5-1 to TRBJ2-1; D may match TRBD1 or TRBD2 (5 bases each). Deletions cut 4 bases from V and 4 bases from J, with 18 bases between. Germline lookup yields CDR1 SGHRS and CDR2 YFSETQ. This CDR3 is 16 amino acids long. The CDR3 sequence: CASSPRGVGAYNEQFF. DNA of the CDR3: TGCGCCAGCAGCCCTCGGGGTGTCGGGGCATACAATGAGCAGTTCTTC.

This chain connects TRBV11-2 to TRBJ1-1; D gene unclear. The length of the CDR3 is 13 residues. Germline V gene lookup returns CDR1 SGHAT and CDR2 FQNNGV. Trimming stripped 1 base from V and 7 bases from J, with 10 bases between. CDR3 region: CASSLVVLDEAFF. CDR3 DNA sequence: TGTGCCAGCAGCTTAGTCGTCCTAGATGAAGCTTTCTTT.

Only a few counts were recorded for this clonotype. The chain is built from TRBV3-1 and TRBJ2-1; 8 bases fit TRBD2. In germline, CDR1 is LGHDT, CDR2 YNNKEL (reference sequence). The CDR3 is 15 residues long. Trimming removed 6 bases from V and 6 bases from J; junction bases left unmatched: 10. The CDR3 region has the DNA TGTGCCAGCAGGGATATCGGACTAGCACCCAATGAGCAGTTCTTC. Protein product: CASRDIGLAPNEQFF.

The chain couples TRBV28 to TRBJ2-5; 9 bases line up with TRBD2. CDR1 and CDR2 (germline): MDHEN, SYDVKM. V was pared by 5 bases and J by 5 bases, with 6 bases of the junction left unmatched. There are 14 residues in the CDR3. The CDR3 DNA sequence: TGTGCCAGCAGTCAAGCGGGGGGATCCGAGACCCAGTACTTC. Protein sequence: CASSQAGGSETQYF. The entire variable domain, with the rest obtained from reference TRBV28 and TRBJ2-5, is as follows: DVKVTQSSRYLVKRTGEKVFLECVQDMDHENMFWYRQDPGLGLRLIYFSYDVKMKEKGDIPEGYSVSREKKERFSLILESASTNQTSMYLCASSQAGGSETQYFGPGTRLLVL.

This clonotype was seen a few times. The chain couples TRBV12-3 or TRBV12-4 to TRBJ1-3; TRBD1 agrees at 7 bases. The length of the CDR3 is 14 residues. Trimming removed 7 bases from V and 6 bases from J; junction bases left unmatched: 9. CDR3 nucleotide sequence: TGTGCCAGCAATGAGGGGGCGCAGTCAAACACCATATATTTT. Its translation is CASNEGAQSNTIYF.

The chain couples TRBV20-1 to TRBJ2-3; 11 nucleotides align to TRBD2. J was trimmed by 1 base and V by 3 bases; bases with no gene match: 6. Germline CDR1 DFQATT, CDR2 SNEGSKA (reference sequence). CDR3 length: 16 amino acids. The CDR3 protein is CSASGLAGGRTDTQYF. The CDR3 coding sequence is TGCAGTGCTAGCGGTTTAGCGGGGGGGCGCACAGATACGCAGTATTTT.

Only a few counts were recorded for this clonotype. V gene TRBV18 combines with J gene TRBJ2-5; TRBD1 matches 7 bases. CDR3 size: 15 residues. J gave up 2 bases and V 0 bases, and 3 bases lay outside the gene matches. From germline, CDR1 is KGHSH and CDR2 LQKENI. For the CDR3, the DNA is TGTGCCAGCTCACCACCGTCCAGGGGGCAAGAGACCCAGTACTTC. Its protein is CASSPPSRGQETQYF.

The V gene is TRBV19, the J gene TRBJ2-1, with D possibly being TRBD1 (5 bases). Trimming left V 7 bases short and J 8 bases short, with 15 bases between. The germline V gene has CDR1 LNHDA and CDR2 SQIVND (reference sequence). The CDR3 is made up of 13 amino acids. This CDR3 reads CASKAGSFDEQFF. The CDR3 region has the DNA TGTGCCAGTAAGGCAGGGTCCTTTGATGAGCAGTTCTTC.